This entry describes one TCR beta chain. This CDR3 is built from 15 residues. Trimming cost V 4 bases and J 1 base, with 13 bases left between them. The germline V gene encodes CDR1 SGHAT and CDR2 FQNNGV. This entry is derived from a study of blood T cell repertoires in COVID-19. Study at large: PBMCs, B-cell-depleted T cells, or T cells provided the cDNA or gDNA that made up the material.

Generated by immunoSEQ multiplex PCR, the TCRdb table keeps only in-frame clones and is missing some. The sample has under 400,000 clones, around 90% seen once; the top ten hold about 6.8%. J is TRBJ1-1 and V is TRBV11-2; no clear D. Sample: peripheral blood. The TCR comes from a man aged 18 to 29 with active or convalescent COVID-19. The DNA for the CDR3 is TGTGCCAGCAGCTCCAGTACGGGAAGGAACACTGAAGCTTTCTTT. Its protein is CASSSSTGRNTEAFF.